This T cell receptor (beta chain) was sequenced for a study of T-cell reconstitution after alpha-beta-depleted transplantation in children. V lost 4 bases to trimming and J lost 1 base; unmatched junction nucleotides: 9. This CDR3 region has 17 residues. Germline CDR1 and CDR2: MNHEY and SVGEGT. Unique molecular identifiers featured in how the TCRbeta library was prepared. In TCRdb, the PCR reads were re-called with MiXCR into one record per CDR3 protein. There are around 500,000 distinct CDR3 sequences in the sample; approximately 12% occur only once, and about 6% lies in the top ten. The TCR originated in a human donor who donated a stem cell graft to a child with combined immunodeficiency. The sequenced sample was PBMCs from the stem cell graft donor, obtained from the stem cell graft. The chain couples TRBV6-2 or TRBV6-3 to TRBJ2-1; 8 positions agree with TRBD2. In DNA, the CDR3 is TGTGCCAGCAGTTCCGGGGTAGCGGGAACTTCCTACAATGAGCAGTTCTTC. The encoded protein is CASSSGVAGTSYNEQFF.